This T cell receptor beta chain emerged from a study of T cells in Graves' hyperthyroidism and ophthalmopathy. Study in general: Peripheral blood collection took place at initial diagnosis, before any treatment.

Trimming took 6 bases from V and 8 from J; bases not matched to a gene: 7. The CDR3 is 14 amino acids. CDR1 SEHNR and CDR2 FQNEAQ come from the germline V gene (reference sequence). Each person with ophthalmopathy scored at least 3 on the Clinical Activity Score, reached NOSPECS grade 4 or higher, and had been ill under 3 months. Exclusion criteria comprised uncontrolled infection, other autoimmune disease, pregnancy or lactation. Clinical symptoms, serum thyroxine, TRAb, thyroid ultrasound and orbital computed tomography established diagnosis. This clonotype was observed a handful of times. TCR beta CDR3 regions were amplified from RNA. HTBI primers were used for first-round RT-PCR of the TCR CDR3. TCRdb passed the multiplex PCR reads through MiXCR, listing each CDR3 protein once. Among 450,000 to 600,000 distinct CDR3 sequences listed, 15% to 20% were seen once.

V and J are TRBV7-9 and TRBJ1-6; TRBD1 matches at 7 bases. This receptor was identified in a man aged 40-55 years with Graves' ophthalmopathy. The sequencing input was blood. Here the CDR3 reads CASSLGQSDSPLHF. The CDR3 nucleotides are TGTGCCAGCAGTCTGGGACAGTCGGATTCACCCCTCCACTTT.